This T cell receptor beta chain came from a study of cytomegalovirus exposure and HLA in healthy donors. There are a few counts of this clone. V lost 6 bases to trimming and J lost 0 bases, with 13 bases between them. Germline V gene sequence: CDR1 MDHEN, CDR2 SYDVKM. This CDR3 has 15 amino acids. The PCR was carried out with 60 Vbeta primers and 13 Jbeta primers. TCRdb keeps only in-frame clones here, not all; method: immunoSEQ multiplex PCR. Of some 120,000 clones in the sample, around 8.5% were seen once. The sequence was collected from a man in his forties in good health and CMV-seronegative. The chain is built from TRBV28 and TRBJ2-3; weak D call: TRBD2 (6 bases). Sequenced: PBMCs. CDR3 nucleotides: TGTGCCAGCAGCATCCTAAGCGGGAGCACAGATACGCAGTATTTT. Translation gives CASSILSGSTDTQYF.